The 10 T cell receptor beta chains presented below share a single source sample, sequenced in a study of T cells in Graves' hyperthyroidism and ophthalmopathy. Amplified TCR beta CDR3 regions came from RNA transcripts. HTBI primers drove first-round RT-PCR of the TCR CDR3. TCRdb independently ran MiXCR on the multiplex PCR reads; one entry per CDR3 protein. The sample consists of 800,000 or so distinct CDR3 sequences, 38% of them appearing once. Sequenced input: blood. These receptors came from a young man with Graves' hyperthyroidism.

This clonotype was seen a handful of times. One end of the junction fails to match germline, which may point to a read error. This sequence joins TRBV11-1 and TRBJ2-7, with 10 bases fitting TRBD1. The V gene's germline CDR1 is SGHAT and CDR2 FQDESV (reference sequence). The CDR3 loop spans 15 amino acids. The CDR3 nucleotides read TGCGCCAGCAGCCAGTTCGGGACAGGGGATTTCGAGCAGTACTTC. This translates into CASSQFGTGDFEQYF.

The CDR3: CASNTGESPLHF. The CDR3 DNA sequence: TGTGCCAGTAATACAGGGGAGTCACCCCTCCACTTT. The chain recombines TRBV19 with TRBJ1-6; 7 bases align to TRBD1. CDR1 is LNHDA, CDR2 SQIVND, per germline (reference sequence). The CDR3 covers 12 residues. V was pared by 7 bases and J by 10 bases, with 4 bases of the junction left unmatched. Together with reference TRBV19 and TRBJ1-6, the CDR3 gives the full variable domain: DGGITQSPKYLFRKEGQNVTLSCEQNLNHDAMYWYRQDPGQGLRLIYYSQIVNDFQKGDIAEGYSVSREKKESFPLTVTSAQKNPTAFYLCASNTGESPLHFGNGTRLTVT.

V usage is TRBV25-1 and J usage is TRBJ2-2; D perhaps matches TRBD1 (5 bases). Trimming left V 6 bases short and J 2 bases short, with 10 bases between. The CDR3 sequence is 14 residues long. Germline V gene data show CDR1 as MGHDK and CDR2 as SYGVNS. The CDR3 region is CASRPQENTGELFF. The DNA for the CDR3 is TGTGCCAGCAGACCACAGGAAAACACCGGGGAGCTGTTTTTT.

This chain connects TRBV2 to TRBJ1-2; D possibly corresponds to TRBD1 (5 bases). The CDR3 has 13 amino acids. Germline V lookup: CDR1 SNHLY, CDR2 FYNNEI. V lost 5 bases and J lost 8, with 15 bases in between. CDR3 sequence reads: CASSPTVALGYTF. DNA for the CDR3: TGTGCCAGCAGTCCGACAGTGGCCCTGGGCTACACCTTC.

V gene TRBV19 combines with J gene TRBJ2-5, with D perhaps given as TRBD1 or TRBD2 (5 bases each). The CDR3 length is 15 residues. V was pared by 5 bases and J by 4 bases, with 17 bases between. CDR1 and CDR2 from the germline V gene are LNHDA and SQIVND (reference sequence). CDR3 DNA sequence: TGTGCCAGTAGTTGGGACCCGGGACCACGAGAGACCCAGTACTTC. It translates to CASSWDPGPRETQYF.

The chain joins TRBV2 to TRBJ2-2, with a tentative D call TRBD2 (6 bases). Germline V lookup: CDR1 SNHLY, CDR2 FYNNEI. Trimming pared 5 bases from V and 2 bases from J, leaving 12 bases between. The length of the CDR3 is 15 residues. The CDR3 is CASSHLASNTGELFF. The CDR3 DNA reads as TGTGCCAGCAGTCACCTAGCGAGCAACACCGGGGAGCTGTTTTTT. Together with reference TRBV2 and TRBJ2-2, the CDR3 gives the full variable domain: EPEVTQTPSHQVTQMGQEVILRCVPISNHLYFYWYRQILGQKVEFLVSFYNNEISEKSEIFDDQFSVERPDGSNFTLKIRSTKLEDSAMYFCASSHLASNTGELFFGEGSRLTVL.

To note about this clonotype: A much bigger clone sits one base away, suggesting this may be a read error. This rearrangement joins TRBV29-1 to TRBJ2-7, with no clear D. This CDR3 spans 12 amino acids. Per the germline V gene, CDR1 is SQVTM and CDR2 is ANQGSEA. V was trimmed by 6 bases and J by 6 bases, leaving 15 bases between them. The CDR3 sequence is CSVLGRVGEQYF. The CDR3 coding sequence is TGCAGCGTCCTGGGCCGGGTTGGCGAGCAGTACTTC.

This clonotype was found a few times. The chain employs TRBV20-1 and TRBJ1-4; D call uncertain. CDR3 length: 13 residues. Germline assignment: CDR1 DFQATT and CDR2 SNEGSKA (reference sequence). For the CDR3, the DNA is TGCAGCTTAGATCCGGGTGCGGGTGAAAAACTGTTTTTT. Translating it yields CSLDPGAGEKLFF.

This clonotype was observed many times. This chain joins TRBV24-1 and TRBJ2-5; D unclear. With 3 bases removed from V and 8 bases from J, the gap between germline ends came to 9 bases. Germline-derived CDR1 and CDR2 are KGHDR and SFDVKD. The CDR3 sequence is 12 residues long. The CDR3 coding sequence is TGTGCCACCAGTGATCCCGAGGAAACCCAGTACTTC. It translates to CATSDPEETQYF.

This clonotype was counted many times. The chain's CDR3 is CATSDLRDRGQETQYF. The CDR3 DNA reads TGTGCCACCAGTGATCTCCGGGACAGGGGCCAAGAGACCCAGTACTTC. The gene calls are TRBV24-1 and TRBJ2-5; 10 bases map to TRBD1. V lost 3 bases and J lost 1; bases outside the gene matches: 4. The length of the CDR3 is 16 residues. Looked up from germline, CDR1 is KGHDR and CDR2 is SFDVKD.